This T cell receptor beta chain came from a study of shared clonotypes between healthy human individuals. Libraries were prepared by immunoSEQ multiplex PCR; TCRdb keeps only in-frame clonotypes and omits some of them. Found here are around 1.4 million clones, around 98.5% of them singletons; the top ten hold approximately 0.4%. The ends lost 8 bases at V and 3 bases at J; junction bases unmatched: 7. The CDR3 spans 13 residues. The germline V gene encodes CDR1 MNHNS and CDR2 SASEGT. The J gene is TRBJ2-7, the V gene TRBV6-1; TRBD1 aligns across 7 bases. The clonotype originates from a young man in good health. The sequenced sample was naive CD4+ T cells sorted from blood. Subset in this sample: CD45RA+ positively selected. CDR3 coding DNA: TGTGCCAGCGAACAGGGGAGAAACTACGAGCAGTACTTC. Protein: CASEQGRNYEQYF.